Described below is a single T cell receptor (beta chain) sequence and its context. This CDR3 spans 16 amino acids. V trimming: 4 bases; J trimming: 0 bases; junction bases outside the gene matches: 5. Germline-derived CDR1 and CDR2 are SGHRS and YFSETQ. This sample is drawn from a study of T cell changes during pregnancy in multiple sclerosis. Generated by immunoSEQ multiplex PCR, the TCRdb table keeps only in-frame clones and is missing some. Among approximately 84,000 clones listed, about 93% were seen once. The J gene is TRBJ2-2, the V gene TRBV5-1; 8 nucleotides agree with TRBD2. The starting material was peripheral blood, obtained in the second trimester of pregnancy. The origin of this receptor is a female donor in good health, enrolled as a control in a pregnancy study. CDR3 bases: TGCGCCAGCAGCCTAACAGCGGGAGCGAACACCGGGGAGCTGTTTTTT. This translates into CASSLTAGANTGELFF.